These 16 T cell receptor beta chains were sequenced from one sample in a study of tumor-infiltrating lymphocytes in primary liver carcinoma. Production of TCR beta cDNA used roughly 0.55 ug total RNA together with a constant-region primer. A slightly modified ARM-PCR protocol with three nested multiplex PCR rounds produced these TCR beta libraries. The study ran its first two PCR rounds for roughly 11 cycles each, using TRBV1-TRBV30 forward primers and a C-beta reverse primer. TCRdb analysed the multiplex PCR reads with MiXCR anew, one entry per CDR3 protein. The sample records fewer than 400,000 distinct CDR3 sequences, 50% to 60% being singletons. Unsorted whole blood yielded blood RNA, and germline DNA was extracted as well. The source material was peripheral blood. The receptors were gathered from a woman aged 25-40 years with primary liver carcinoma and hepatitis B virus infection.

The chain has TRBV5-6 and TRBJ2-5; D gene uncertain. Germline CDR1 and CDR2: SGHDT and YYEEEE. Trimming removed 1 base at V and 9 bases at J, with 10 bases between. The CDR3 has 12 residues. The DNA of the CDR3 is TGTGCCAGCAGCTTGAGGCCGGAGTCCCAGTACTTC. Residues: CASSLRPESQYF.

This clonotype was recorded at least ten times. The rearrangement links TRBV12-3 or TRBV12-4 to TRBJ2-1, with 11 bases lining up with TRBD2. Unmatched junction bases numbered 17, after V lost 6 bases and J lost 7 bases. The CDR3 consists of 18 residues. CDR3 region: CASSTGLAEGPVVNEQFF. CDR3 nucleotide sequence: TGTGCCAGCAGCACGGGACTAGCGGAGGGCCCCGTCGTGAATGAGCAGTTCTTC.

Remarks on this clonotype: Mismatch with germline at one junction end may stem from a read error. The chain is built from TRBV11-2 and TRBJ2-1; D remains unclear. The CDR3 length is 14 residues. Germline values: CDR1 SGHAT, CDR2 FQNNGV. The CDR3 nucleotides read TGTGCCAGCGGCTTAGGAACTAACGGGAATGAGCAGTTCTTC. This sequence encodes CASGLGTNGNEQFF.

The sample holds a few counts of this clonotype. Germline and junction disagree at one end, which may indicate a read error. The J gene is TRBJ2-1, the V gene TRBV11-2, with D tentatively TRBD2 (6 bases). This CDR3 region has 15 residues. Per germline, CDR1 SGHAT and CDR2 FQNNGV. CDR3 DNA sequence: TGTGCCAGCAGCTCGGAGGGCGCCTCGCGCCATGAGCGGTTCTTC. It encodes CASSSEGASRHERFF.

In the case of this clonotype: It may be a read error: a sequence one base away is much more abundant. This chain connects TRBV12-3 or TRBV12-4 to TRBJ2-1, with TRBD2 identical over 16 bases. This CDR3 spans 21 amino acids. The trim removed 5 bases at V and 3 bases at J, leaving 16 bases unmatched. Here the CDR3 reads CASSPSPGLAGGALIYNEQFF. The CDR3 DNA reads TGTGCCAGCAGTCCGTCACCGGGACTAGCGGGAGGGGCCCTCATCTACAATGAGCAGTTCTTC.

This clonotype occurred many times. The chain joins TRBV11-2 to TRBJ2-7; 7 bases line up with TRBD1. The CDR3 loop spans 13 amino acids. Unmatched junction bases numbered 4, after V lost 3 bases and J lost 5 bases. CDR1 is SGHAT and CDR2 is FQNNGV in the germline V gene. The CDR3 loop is CASSFSGGDEQYF. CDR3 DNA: TGTGCCAGCAGCTTTTCAGGGGGTGACGAGCAGTACTTC.

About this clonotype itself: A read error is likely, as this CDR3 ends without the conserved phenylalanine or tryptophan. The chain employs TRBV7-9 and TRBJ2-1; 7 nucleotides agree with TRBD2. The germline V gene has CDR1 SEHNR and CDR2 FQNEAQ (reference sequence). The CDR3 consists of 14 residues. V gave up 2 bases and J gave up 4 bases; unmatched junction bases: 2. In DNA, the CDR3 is TGTGCCAGCAGCTTACGGGAGGTTTACAATGAGCAGTTCCTC. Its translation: CASSLREVYNEQFL.

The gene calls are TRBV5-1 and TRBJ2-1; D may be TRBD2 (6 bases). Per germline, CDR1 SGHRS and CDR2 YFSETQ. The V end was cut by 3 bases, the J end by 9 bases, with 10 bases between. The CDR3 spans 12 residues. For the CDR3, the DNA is TGCGCCAGCAGCTGGACCGGGAGTGAGCAGTTCTTC. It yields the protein CASSWTGSEQFF.

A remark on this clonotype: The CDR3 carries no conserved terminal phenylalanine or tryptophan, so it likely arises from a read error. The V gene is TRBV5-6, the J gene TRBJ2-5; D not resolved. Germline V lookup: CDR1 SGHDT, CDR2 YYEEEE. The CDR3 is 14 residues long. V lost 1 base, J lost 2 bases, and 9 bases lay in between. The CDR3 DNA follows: TGTGCCAGCAGCTTGAGCTGGCAGCAAGAGACCCAGTACTTA. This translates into CASSLSWQQETQYL.

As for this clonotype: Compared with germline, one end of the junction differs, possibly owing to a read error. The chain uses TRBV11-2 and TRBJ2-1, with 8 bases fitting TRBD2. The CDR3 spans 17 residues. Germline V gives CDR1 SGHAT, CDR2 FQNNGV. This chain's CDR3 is CASTLESAAGAVNEQLF. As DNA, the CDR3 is TGTGCCAGCACCTTAGAGTCAGCAGCGGGAGCGGTCAATGAGCAGCTCTTC.

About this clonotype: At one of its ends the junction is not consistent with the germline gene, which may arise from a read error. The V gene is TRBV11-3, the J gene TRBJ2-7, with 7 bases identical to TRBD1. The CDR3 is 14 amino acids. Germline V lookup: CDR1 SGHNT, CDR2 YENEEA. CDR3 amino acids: CGSSPRGQYYEQYF. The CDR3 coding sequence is TGTGGCAGCAGCCCTCGGGGACAGTACTACGAGCAGTACTTC.

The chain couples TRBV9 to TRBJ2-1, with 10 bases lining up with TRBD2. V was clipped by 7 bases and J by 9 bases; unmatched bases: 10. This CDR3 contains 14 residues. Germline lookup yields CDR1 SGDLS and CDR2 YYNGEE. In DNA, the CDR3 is TGTGCCAGCGCGTCGGCTAGCGGGAGTGGTGAGCAGTTCTTC. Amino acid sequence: CASASASGSGEQFF.

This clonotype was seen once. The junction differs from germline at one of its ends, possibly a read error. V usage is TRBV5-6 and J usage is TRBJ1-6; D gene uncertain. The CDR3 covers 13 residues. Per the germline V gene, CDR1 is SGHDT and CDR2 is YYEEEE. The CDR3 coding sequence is TGTACCAGCAGCCGGCGTGAGAGCTCACCCCTCCACTTT. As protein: CTSSRRESSPLHF.

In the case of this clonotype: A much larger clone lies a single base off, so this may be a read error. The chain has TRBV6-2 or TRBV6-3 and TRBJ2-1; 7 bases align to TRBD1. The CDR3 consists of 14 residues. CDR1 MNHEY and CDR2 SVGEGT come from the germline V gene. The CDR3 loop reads CASRDTGAMNEQLF. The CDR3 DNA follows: TGTGCCAGCAGGGATACAGGGGCTATGAATGAGCAGTTATTC.

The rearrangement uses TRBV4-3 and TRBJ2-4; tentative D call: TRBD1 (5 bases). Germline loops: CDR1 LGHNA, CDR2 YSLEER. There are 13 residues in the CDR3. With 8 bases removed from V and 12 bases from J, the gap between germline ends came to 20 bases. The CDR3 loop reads CASGHTEFGTQYF. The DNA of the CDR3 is TGCGCCAGCGGACATACAGAATTTGGCACTCAGTACTTC.

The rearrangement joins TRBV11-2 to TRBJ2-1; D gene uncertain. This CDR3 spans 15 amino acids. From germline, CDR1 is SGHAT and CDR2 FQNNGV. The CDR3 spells CISSLERSPYNEQFF. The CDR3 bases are TGTATCAGCAGCTTAGAGAGATCACCCTACAATGAGCAGTTCTTC.